This entry is about one T cell receptor (beta chain). Its antigen is still unknown. This sample is drawn from a study of cytomegalovirus exposure and HLA in healthy donors. Measured with immunoSEQ multiplex PCR; TCRdb has only the in-frame clones, and not every one. The table has about 38,000 clones, approximately 95% seen once. V lost 1 base to trimming and J lost 4 bases, with 8 bases between them. This CDR3 comprises 14 residues. Looked up from germline, CDR1 is SGHAT and CDR2 is FQNNGV. Study-wide findings and caveats: According to a subsequent analysis, TCR clusters identified in the first cohort showed a tendency to co-occur across the 120 or so validation repertoires. The study designated some 180 TCR beta chains cytomegalovirus-associated. While the bulk of TCR sequences proved rare, some public TCRs turned up in many donors.

The TCR was taken from a man aged 18 to 30 in good health and CMV-seronegative. Specimen: PBMCs. The gene calls are TRBV11-2 and TRBJ1-3, with D tentatively TRBD1 (5 bases). The CDR3 nucleotides are TGTGCCAGCAGCTTAGCGGCAGGGGGAAACACCATATATTTT. Its translation is CASSLAAGGNTIYF.